These 14 T cell receptor beta chains came from one sample sequenced in a study of blood T cell repertoires in COVID-19. Produced via immunoSEQ multiplex PCR; TCRdb's table is partial and in-frame only. The table records about 220,000 clones, roughly nine tenths of them present only once. Material: PBMCs or T cells enriched from blood (not recorded which). Receptors originate from a woman aged 25 to 39 who had recovered from COVID-19.

In DNA, the CDR3 is TGTGCCAGCCTACGGGGGGCTGGAAACACCATATATTTT. It translates to CASLRGAGNTIYF. The chain employs TRBV6-5 and TRBJ1-3; TRBD1 might be the D (5 bases). The V end was cut by 8 bases, the J end by 2 bases, with 10 bases between. Germline assignment: CDR1 MNHEY and CDR2 SVGAGI. The CDR3 is 13 residues long.

The chain uses TRBV11-2 and TRBJ1-2; 8 positions agree with TRBD1. The germline gives CDR1 SGHAT, CDR2 FQNNGV. V lost 6 bases to trimming and J lost 3 bases; unmatched junction nucleotides: 12. This CDR3 has 16 residues. The DNA of the CDR3 is TGTGCCAGCAGTTCTCCTGGACAGGGCAGGGACTATGGCTACACCTTC. Protein product: CASSSPGQGRDYGYTF.

The chain combines TRBV9 with TRBJ2-1, with D possibly TRBD1 on 7 matching bases. Germline-derived CDR1 and CDR2 are SGDLS and YYNGEE. The CDR3 covers 17 residues. V was cut by 0 bases and J by 4 bases, with 17 bases left in between. The CDR3 is CASSVETAQGGYNEQFF. In nucleotides, the CDR3 is TGTGCCAGCAGCGTAGAGACCGCGCAGGGGGGTTACAATGAGCAGTTCTTC.

This chain joins TRBV4-2 and TRBJ2-7, with TRBD1 identical over 11 bases. With V trimmed by 1 base and J by 4 bases, 3 bases remained unmatched. CDR3 length: 15 amino acids. Germline assignment: CDR1 LGHNA and CDR2 YNFKEQ. This CDR3 reads CASSQVGTGGYEQYF. The DNA for the CDR3 is TGTGCCAGCAGCCAAGTAGGGACAGGGGGGTACGAGCAGTACTTC.

The rearrangement links TRBV11-2 to TRBJ1-2; the match to TRBD1 covers 7 bases. The germline gives CDR1 SGHAT, CDR2 FQNNGV. The CDR3 length is 17 residues. V lost 3 bases, J lost 5 bases, and 15 bases stayed unmatched. CDR3 sequence (DNA): TGTGCCAGCAGCTTGCTGTCAGGGGGGAAGGGGTTGTATGGCTACACCTTC. Translating gives CASSLLSGGKGLYGYTF.

The chain recombines TRBV25-1 with TRBJ1-2; possible D gene TRBD1, 5 bases. Germline V CDR1 and CDR2: MGHDK, SYGVNS. The CDR3 is made up of 12 amino acids. The germline V and J ends were trimmed by 8 bases and 8 bases, with 15 bases remaining between them. The CDR3 sequence: CASSRGGYGYTF. CDR3 DNA: TGTGCCAGCTCTCGCGGGGGATACGGCTACACCTTC.

The chain employs TRBV5-6 and TRBJ1-1, with TRBD1 matching over 9 bases. The length of the CDR3 is 18 residues. With V trimmed by 3 bases and J by 1 base, 13 bases remained unmatched. Per germline, CDR1 SGHDT and CDR2 YYEEEE. The CDR3 loop is CASSWWVGQGGRNTEAFF. CDR3 in DNA: TGTGCCAGCAGCTGGTGGGTGGGACAGGGCGGAAGGAACACTGAAGCTTTCTTT. Full variable domain (missing parts from reference TRBV5-6 and TRBJ1-1): DAGVTQSPTHLIKTRGQQVTLRCSPKSGHDTVSWYQQALGQGPQFIFQYYEEEERQRGNFPDRFSGHQFPNYSSELNVNALLLGDSALYLCASSWWVGQGGRNTEAFFGQGTRLTVV.

This clone was seen just once. This rearrangement joins TRBV19 to TRBJ1-1, with a possible D match to TRBD1 (5 bases). V was cut by 5 bases and J by 1 base, with 17 bases left in between. Germline V gene data show CDR1 as LNHDA and CDR2 as SQIVND (reference sequence). There are 16 residues in the CDR3. DNA of the CDR3: TGTGCCAGTAGTCTAACTCCGGGACTCCCGAACACTGAAGCTTTCTTT. Translated: CASSLTPGLPNTEAFF.

The chain carries TRBV6-4 and TRBJ1-1; TRBD1 agrees at 12 bases. The CDR3 covers 14 residues. The germline V gene has CDR1 MRHNA and CDR2 SNTAGT. After removal of 6 bases from V and 6 bases from J, the junction contained 5 bases not matched to a gene. The chain's CDR3 is CASSPGQGASEAFF. In DNA, the CDR3 is TGTGCCAGCAGCCCGGGACAGGGGGCGTCTGAAGCTTTCTTT.

This sequence joins TRBV6-4 and TRBJ2-2; 11 bases are shared with TRBD1. Germline CDR1 MRHNA, CDR2 SNTAGT. The CDR3 has 15 residues. Losses at the gene ends were 8 bases for V and 5 bases for J; bases not matched to a gene: 7. The CDR3 DNA follows: TGTGCCAGCCCGCCGGGACAGGGGGAAACCGGGGAGCTGTTTTTT. Residues: CASPPGQGETGELFF.

This clone was seen only once. The chain recombines TRBV4-3 with TRBJ1-1; D is unresolved. V was cut by 1 base and J by 1 base, with 7 bases left in between. The CDR3 has 14 residues. Germline V gene sequence: CDR1 LGHNA, CDR2 YSLEER. The CDR3: CASSQVPGNTEAFF. As DNA, the CDR3 is TGCGCCAGCAGCCAAGTTCCCGGGAACACTGAAGCTTTCTTT.

The rearrangement uses TRBV7-2 and TRBJ2-3, with D perhaps TRBD2 (6 bases). The CDR3 has 13 residues. V shed 3 bases and J shed 3 bases, with 7 bases lying between them. Germline values: CDR1 SGHTA, CDR2 FQGNSA. The CDR3 is CASSLGGTDTQYF. Here the CDR3 DNA reads TGTGCCAGCAGCTTGGGGGGAACAGATACGCAGTATTTT.

This chain uses TRBV7-2 with TRBJ2-7, with a tentative D call TRBD1 (5 bases). Between the trimmed V and J ends, which lost 5 bases and 1 base, there was a span of 9 bases. CDR1 is SGHTA, CDR2 FQGNSA, per germline. The CDR3 sequence is 13 residues long. The DNA of the CDR3 is TGTGCCAGCAGCCCCAGGGCTTCCTACGAGCAGTACTTC. It yields the protein CASSPRASYEQYF.

The chain employs TRBV19 and TRBJ1-5; D call uncertain. With 6 bases removed from V and 3 bases from J, the gap between germline ends came to 15 bases. CDR1 and CDR2 from the germline V gene are LNHDA and SQIVND (reference sequence). The CDR3 loop spans 15 amino acids. As DNA, the CDR3 is TGTGCCAGTAGCACCCAGTTCCGTCTCAATCAGCCCCAGCATTTT. It specifies CASSTQFRLNQPQHF.